This section outlines one T cell receptor beta chain sequence together with its context. Its binding antigen is unknown. Per-base qualities were not stored, and no clone one base away is much larger. This entry comes from a study of long-term antiretroviral therapy in people with HIV (dated by TCRdb to the early 2020s). General notes on the study: The earliest samples were collected approximately a decade before the 2015 WHO recommendation for immediate ART, a period when ART was typically delayed until CD4 counts fell. This retrospective serial study examined whether starting ART and sustained HIV suppression were associated with changes in the composition and diversity of the TRB repertoire in peripheral blood. A total of 192 cryopreserved PBMC samples were contributed to the cohort by 30 adults with confirmed HIV infection, with samples collected serially over a mean of approximately six years (range 1-12). Among the approximately 32 participants with HIV, ten to eleven were female. No cross-contamination during QIAcube processing was shown when test extractions of a monoclonal T-cell line were performed alongside fewer than 35 polyclonal samples. General study outcomes and caveats: Narrower CDR3 length ranges were observed in HIV repertoires than in controls, and an antigen-experienced repertoire with only a slight naive shift after ART was suggested by the network structure. Unsorted PBMC were profiled instead of sorted CD4+ and CD8+ T cells because pre-ART samples had limited cell numbers. Owing to limited PBMC availability, only the TCR beta chain was sequenced, without alpha chain pairing. Inferences about post-ART repertoire changes are limited because no data were available on ART adherence, viral resistance or therapy changes. ART initiation was associated with a significant increase in TRB diversity, but diversity stayed significantly below transplant donor controls even after long-term ART. The samples span the years 2004 to 2017, and the ART regimens used at that time may not be as effective as current regimens. Expanded TRB clones identified before ART initiation dominated the repertoire across all time points, though the dominance fluctuated and decreased in many PLHIV after ART.

To be included, a participant needed at least one PBMC sample from before ART initiation plus at least two post-ART samples. All participants with HIV were treated in the United States of America. Cryopreserved samples of about 1-10 million PBMC were thawed and washed before DNA extraction. At the time of the earliest PBMC sample, participants with HIV were aged between roughly 20 and 55 years. PBMC samples from each participant spanned 1-4 timepoints before ART initiation and 2-8 timepoints after ART initiation, with a median of 7 samples. Serial HIV viral load, CD4+ T-cell count, ART history and demographic data were obtained for every participant. Using a Qiagen kit on a QIAcube, genomic DNA was extracted from unsorted PBMC, with samples processed in batches of 12. The immunoSEQ hsTCRB v3.0 assay was used at survey level resolution to sequence the TRB variable region. The target sequencing depth for TRB was 40,000-50,000 T-cell genomes per sample. TRB libraries were pooled and sequenced on an Illumina MiSeq using a v3 150-cycle kit. The authors processed their data as follows. Repertoire analysis was run in R within a reproducible Nextflow workflow that covered QC, data transformation and analysis. LymphoSeq2, an R package for exploring AIRR-Seq data, was used to implement the custom analyses. After excluding a few samples that yielded fewer than 5000 total TRB sequences, under 200 HIV repertoires remained for analysis. Among the 170 to 200 HIV repertoires that were kept, almost 60 were collected before ART initiation and more than 120 were collected after ART initiation. Each repertoire was downsampled to 5000 TRB nucleotide sequences, and summary statistics were averaged across 100 downsampling iterations. The analysis kept only TRB sequences whose CDR3 regions were at least seven amino acids long. Diversity was assessed using a clonality score derived from Shannon entropy and using the Gini coefficient. In the repertoire networks, any two of the top 5000 CDR3 amino acid sequences were connected whenever the two sequences differed by an edit distance of one. GLIPH2 predicted antigen specificity groups and MHC restriction for TRB CDR3 amino acid sequences. To flag known associations with CMV, EBV, HIV or tissue antigens, CDR3 amino acid sequences were compared against VDJdb and McPAS-TCR. Pre-ART, post-ART and control groups were compared with Wilcoxon signed-rank tests and Holm-Bonferroni correction. TCRdb carries this immuneACCESS record with in-frame sequences only. Its versions omit some clonotypes, under half of them owing to an unresolved V gene in the studies checked, with the rest unexplained. D and trimming were read from the DNA, whereas the V and J calls and clone size are those reported in that table. This sample lists about 25,000 clones; 70% to 90% were detected once. More than 3% of the sample rests with the top ten.

V is clipped by 5 bases and J by 1 base, and the sequence between their germline boundaries is 10 bases long. Counted from cysteine to phenylalanine, this CDR3 has 13 amino acids. Left in the record is the CDR3 DNA by itself, 39 bases read in frame from the first base. The CDR1 and CDR2 encoded by the germline V gene are SQVTM and ANQGSEA. The receptor's source is a woman aged 25 to 39 with HIV. In this chain, TRBV29-1 is recombined with TRBJ2-3; perhaps TRBD2 is the D gene, with 6 bases matching. The sequencing used unsorted PBMCs, collected 1.9 years after starting antiretroviral therapy. CDR3 region: CSVNKRGTDTQYF. The nucleotide sequence reads TGCAGCGTTAACAAGCGGGGCACAGATACGCAGTATTTT.